This TCR beta chain was obtained from a study of PD-1 blockade in classical Hodgkin lymphoma (dated by TCRdb to 2019 to 2021). Describing the broader study: Nivolumab dosing was 3 mg/kg intravenously every 2 weeks, continuing until either disease progression or unacceptable toxicity. A peripheral blood immune signature of response to PD-1 blockade in classical Hodgkin lymphoma was defined using TCR beta sequencing and CyTOF.

Concerning this clone: The target of this receptor is not known. The sample holds no much larger clone one base away, and base qualities are not on file.

Genomic DNA was extracted with the Qiagen DNeasy kit from unsorted PBMCs and from negatively selected CD4+ and CD8+ fractions. Using primers that anneal to V and J segments, immunoSEQ multiplex PCR amplified the TCR beta CDR3 regions. A synthetic immune receptor repertoire was used to minimize amplification bias, and remaining bias was computationally removed after sequencing. Per the authors' processing: Repertoire diversity was quantified as the Shannon entropy index using custom Python scripts. Unsorted, CD4+ and CD8+ repertoires were analyzed separately, except for combined analyses in which CD4+ and CD8+ sequences were merged in silico. Clonal expansion was defined as a frequency increase of at least 2-fold after treatment compared with C1D1, and clones undetected at baseline were assigned a pseudocount of 0.5. Singleton clones were defined as clones with 0 or 1 copy at C1D1, and non-singleton clones were defined as clones with 2 or more copies. By matching protein sequences in sorted samples from the same patient, clones expanded in unsorted samples were annotated as CD4+, CD8+ or unknown. Wilcoxon tests were applied to paired samples to test diversity changes from C1D1 to C4D1. TCRdb's version of the immuneACCESS table is confined to in-frame rearrangements and falls short of the full clone set. An unresolved V gene accounts for under half of the shortfall where checked; the remainder is of unknown origin. D and trimming come from the DNA, and the V and J calls and clone size come from that table. In all, the sample holds approximately 90,000 clones, and about nine tenths of those were seen once. Clones ranked in the top ten supply approximately 2.5% of the sample.

The time point label, as the study defines it: cycle 2 day 1 (C2D1) of nivolumab. Relapse after autologous stem cell transplantation had occurred in all trial patients, and cohorts A, B and C were distinguished by prior brentuximab vedotin exposure. A total of approximately 51 patients with relapsed/refractory classical Hodgkin lymphoma made up the trial cohort, and each patient's best overall response was complete response, partial response or progressive disease. Single-agent nivolumab was administered to trial patients in the multi-cohort phase II CheckMate 205 trial. An independent review committee assessed best overall response using the 2007 International Working Group response criteria. PBMCs from the trial were collected at three points: immediately before nivolumab initiation (C1D1), and during therapy at cycle 2 day 1 and cycle 4 day 1. Peripheral blood was collected in 8 mL Vacutainer Cell Preparation Tubes, from which PBMCs were isolated by centrifugation and then cryopreserved.

From the cysteine up to the phenylalanine, the CDR3 has a length of 16 residues. Only the CDR3 region is kept as DNA, spanning 48 bases read in frame from base 1. Trimming removed 4 bases from V and 4 bases from J, leaving 19 bases between the germline ends. Looking up the germline V gene yields CDR1 SGHRS and CDR2 YFSETQ. Paper-wide results and their limitations: CD4+ but not CD8+ TCR diversity rose significantly by C4D1 (p=0.0027 vs p=0.16), most apparent in complete responders (p=0.02). Patients starting nivolumab less than 1 year after ASCT had lower diversity and were excluded from later analyses to avoid confounding by immune reconstitution. Baseline TCR diversity was reported to be lower in newly diagnosed patients than in healthy donors, and even lower in relapsed/refractory patients. Trial patients with a complete response had baseline diversity similar to that of newly diagnosed patients, while partial responders and progressors had significantly lower diversity. The study covered only a single clinical trial cohort, and the causes of the repertoire differences, possibly disease activity or prior therapy, were still not defined.

The chain joins TRBV5-1 to TRBJ2-3; the D segment might be TRBD1 or TRBD2, since each matches 6 bases. The sample was peripheral blood mononuclear cells (PBMCs), taken before the second cycle of nivolumab. The clonotype originates from a human donor with classical Hodgkin lymphoma. The DNA reads as follows: TGCGCCAGCAGCCATCACAGGGAGGTCTGGGCAGATACGCAGTATTTT. This is translated as CASSHHREVWADTQYF.